These 13 T cell receptor beta chains originate from one sample sequenced in a study of regulatory T cells in long-lasting Graves disease. Time point reported: persistent/refractory GD, antithyroid drugs over 5 years with positive TRAb. The TCR library used RNA extracted from PBMCs. CDR3 regions were amplified by Arm-PCR using iRepertoire HTBI primers to build TCR beta libraries. A single record per CDR3 protein comes from TCRdb applying MiXCR to the multiplex PCR reads. The sample contains 650,000 to 850,000 distinct CDR3 sequences, 30% of which appear only once. Specimen: peripheral blood mononuclear cells (PBMCs), collected when the disease was refractory, from a patient treated with antithyroid drugs. Every receptor here comes from a female donor with Graves disease.

The CDR3 nucleotides are TGTGCCAGCAGCGATCTCGGGACTAGCTCTAACTACGAGCAGTACTTC. It yields the protein CASSDLGTSSNYEQYF. The V and J genes are TRBV5-6 and TRBJ2-7; 9 bases are shared with TRBD2. J lost 3 bases, V lost 4 bases, and 11 bases had no gene match. Per germline, CDR1 SGHDT and CDR2 YYEEEE. The CDR3 is 16 residues long.

This clonotype was found many times. This chain links TRBV5-1 with TRBJ1-1; D may be TRBD1 (6 bases). Germline V lookup: CDR1 SGHRS, CDR2 YFSETQ. The V and J ends lost 1 base and 3 bases respectively, with 19 bases between them. The CDR3 has 17 residues. The CDR3 DNA reads as TGCGCCAGCAGCTTGAGCCTGGGGGGCTCCCTGGACACTGAAGCTTTCTTT. Translating it yields CASSLSLGGSLDTEAFF.

The V and J genes are TRBV20-1 and TRBJ2-7; 7 bases match TRBD1. Germline V gene lookup returns CDR1 DFQATT and CDR2 SNEGSKA (reference sequence). There are 14 residues in the CDR3. Trimming took 0 bases from V and 5 from J; bases not matched to a gene: 7. The CDR3 DNA reads as TGCAGTGCTAGAGATGCCGACAGGGTCCACGAGCAGTACTTC. It encodes CSARDADRVHEQYF.

The V call is TRBV6-1, the J call TRBJ1-1; D is unresolved. The CDR3 is 12 amino acids. V was clipped by 6 bases and J by 8 bases, with 13 bases between them. Germline V gene data show CDR1 as MNHNS and CDR2 as SASEGT. CDR3 loop: CASRFLFGEAFF. In DNA, the CDR3 is TGTGCCAGCAGGTTCTTGTTTGGCGAAGCTTTCTTT.

Only a few counts were recorded for this clonotype. V and J are TRBV18 and TRBJ1-3; D uncertain. CDR1 KGHSH and CDR2 LQKENI come from the germline V gene. CDR3 length: 16 amino acids. V dropped 3 bases and J dropped 4 bases, with 16 bases sitting between them. CDR3: CASSPYAGFAGNTIYF. CDR3 sequence (DNA): TGTGCCAGCTCACCGTACGCGGGGTTTGCGGGAAACACCATATATTTT.

Note on this clonotype: At one end, the junction sequence differs from germline, possibly due to a read error. The rearrangement uses TRBV15 and TRBJ2-7; 11 nucleotides agree with TRBD2. The CDR3 is 14 residues long. Germline V lookup: CDR1 LNHNV, CDR2 YYDKDF (reference sequence). CDR3 sequence: CTTSRLAGSYEQYF. Written as DNA, the CDR3 is TGTACCACCAGCAGACTAGCGGGGTCCTACGAGCAGTACTTC.

CDR3 bases: TGCGCCAGCAGCTTGGATGACGGGGGCAATCAGCCCCAGCATTTT. It encodes CASSLDDGGNQPQHF. J is TRBJ1-5 and V is TRBV5-1, with D hard to call. The V end was cut by 0 bases, the J end by 2 bases, with 9 bases between. In germline, CDR1 is SGHRS, CDR2 YFSETQ. The CDR3 length is 15 residues.

This clonotype has only a few counts. The chain uses TRBV10-3 and TRBJ1-2; D gene unclear. Germline V gene sequence: CDR1 ENHRY, CDR2 SYGVKD. The CDR3 runs 13 residues. Trimming pared 5 bases from V and 3 bases from J, leaving 10 bases between. The CDR3 nucleotides are TGTGCCATCAGTTCCGACCCTGACTATGGCTACACCTTC. Amino acids: CAISSDPDYGYTF.

The DNA of the CDR3 is TGTGCCAGCAGCCCCATAGGCGGGAGCCCCTACGAGCAGTACTTC. It codes for CASSPIGGSPYEQYF. J is TRBJ2-7 and V is TRBV7-3; TRBD2 matches at 7 bases. Germline V gene sequence: CDR1 SGHTA, CDR2 FQGTGA. This CDR3 is 15 amino acids long. Trimming cost V 5 bases and J 2 bases; bases outside gene matches: 9.

This chain links TRBV19 with TRBJ1-4, with D possibly matching TRBD1 (6 bases). Germline V CDR1 and CDR2: LNHDA, SQIVND (reference sequence). The CDR3 totals 16 residues. The ends were cut back, 5 bases at V and 0 bases at J, with 13 bases in the middle. The CDR3 sequence is CASSSGQRTTNEKLFF. DNA of the CDR3: TGTGCCAGTAGTTCCGGACAGAGGACAACTAATGAAAAACTGTTTTTT.

This clonotype was detected ten times or more. The chain couples TRBV6-1 to TRBJ1-2, with 7 bases lining up with TRBD1. Germline CDR1 is MNHNS and CDR2 is SASEGT. V shed 7 bases, J shed 4 bases, and the junction held 12 bases outside the gene matches. There are 15 residues in the CDR3. DNA for the CDR3: TGTGCCAGCACCCCACAGGGGTACAGGACCTATGGCTACACCTTC. Protein sequence: CASTPQGYRTYGYTF.

The chain recombines TRBV20-1 with TRBJ1-5; 8 nucleotides align to TRBD1. The V segment lost 6 bases and the J segment 9 bases; nucleotides outside the gene matches: 13. CDR3 length: 14 residues. Looked up from germline, CDR1 is DFQATT and CDR2 is SNEGSKA (reference sequence). The CDR3 reads CSALSGTGSGPQHF. The CDR3 region has the DNA TGCAGTGCCCTCTCCGGGACAGGTTCGGGGCCCCAGCATTTT.

This sequence joins TRBV20-1 and TRBJ1-2, with 8 bases fitting TRBD1. Germline V gene sequence: CDR1 DFQATT, CDR2 SNEGSKA (reference sequence). The V and J ends lost 5 bases and 5 bases, in that order; junction bases with no gene match: 7. The CDR3 covers 13 residues. The CDR3 DNA reads TGCAGTGCTGGTACAGGGGGGAATTATGGCTACACCTTC. Protein product: CSAGTGGNYGYTF.